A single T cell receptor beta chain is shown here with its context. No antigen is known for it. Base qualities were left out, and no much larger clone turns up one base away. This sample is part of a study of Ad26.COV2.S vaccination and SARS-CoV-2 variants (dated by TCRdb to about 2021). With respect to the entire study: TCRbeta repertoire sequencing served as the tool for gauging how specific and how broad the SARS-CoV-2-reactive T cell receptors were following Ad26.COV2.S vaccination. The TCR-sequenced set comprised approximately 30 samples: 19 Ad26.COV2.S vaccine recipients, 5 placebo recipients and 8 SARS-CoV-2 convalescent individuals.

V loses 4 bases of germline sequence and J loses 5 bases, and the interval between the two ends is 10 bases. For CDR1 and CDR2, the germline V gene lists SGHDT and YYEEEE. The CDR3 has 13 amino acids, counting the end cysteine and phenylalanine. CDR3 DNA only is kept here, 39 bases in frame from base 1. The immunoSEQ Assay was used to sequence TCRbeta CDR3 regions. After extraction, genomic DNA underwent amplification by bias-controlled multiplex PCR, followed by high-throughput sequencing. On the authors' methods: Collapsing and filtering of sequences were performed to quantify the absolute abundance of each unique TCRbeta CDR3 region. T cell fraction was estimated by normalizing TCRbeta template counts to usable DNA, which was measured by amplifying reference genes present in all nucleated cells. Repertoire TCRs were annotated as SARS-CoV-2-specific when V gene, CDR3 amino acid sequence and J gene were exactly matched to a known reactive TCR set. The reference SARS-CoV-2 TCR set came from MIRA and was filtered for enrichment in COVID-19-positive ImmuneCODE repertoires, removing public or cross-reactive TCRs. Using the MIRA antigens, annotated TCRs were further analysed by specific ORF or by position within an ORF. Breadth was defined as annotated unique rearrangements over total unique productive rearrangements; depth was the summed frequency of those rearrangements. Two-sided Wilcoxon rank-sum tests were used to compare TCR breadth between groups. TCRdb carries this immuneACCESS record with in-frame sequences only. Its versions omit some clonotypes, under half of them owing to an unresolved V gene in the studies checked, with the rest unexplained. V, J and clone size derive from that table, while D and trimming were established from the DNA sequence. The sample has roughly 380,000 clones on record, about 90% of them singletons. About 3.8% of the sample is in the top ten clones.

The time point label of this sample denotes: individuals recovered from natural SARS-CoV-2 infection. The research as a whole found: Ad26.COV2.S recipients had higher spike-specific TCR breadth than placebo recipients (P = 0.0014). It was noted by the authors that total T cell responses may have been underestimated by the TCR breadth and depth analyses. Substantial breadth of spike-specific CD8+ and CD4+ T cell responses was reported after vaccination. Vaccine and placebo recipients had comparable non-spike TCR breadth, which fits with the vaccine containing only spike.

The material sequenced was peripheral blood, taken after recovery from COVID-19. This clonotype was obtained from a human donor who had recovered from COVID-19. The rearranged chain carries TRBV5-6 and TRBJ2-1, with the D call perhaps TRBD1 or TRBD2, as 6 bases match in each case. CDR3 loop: CASSPGGNNEQFF. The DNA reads TGTGCCAGCAGCCCCGGGGGCAACAATGAGCAGTTCTTC.